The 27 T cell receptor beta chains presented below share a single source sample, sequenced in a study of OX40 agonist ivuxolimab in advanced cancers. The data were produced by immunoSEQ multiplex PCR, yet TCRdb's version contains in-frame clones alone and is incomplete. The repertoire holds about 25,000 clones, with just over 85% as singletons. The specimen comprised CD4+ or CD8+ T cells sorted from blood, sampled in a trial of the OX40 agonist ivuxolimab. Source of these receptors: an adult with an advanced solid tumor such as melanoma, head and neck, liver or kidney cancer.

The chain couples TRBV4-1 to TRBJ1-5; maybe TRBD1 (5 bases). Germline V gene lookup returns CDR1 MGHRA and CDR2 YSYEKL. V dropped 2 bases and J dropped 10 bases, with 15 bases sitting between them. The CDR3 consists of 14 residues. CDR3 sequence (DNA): TGCGCCAGCAGCCAAATCACGGACATTAGACCCCAGCATTTT. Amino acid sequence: CASSQITDIRPQHF.

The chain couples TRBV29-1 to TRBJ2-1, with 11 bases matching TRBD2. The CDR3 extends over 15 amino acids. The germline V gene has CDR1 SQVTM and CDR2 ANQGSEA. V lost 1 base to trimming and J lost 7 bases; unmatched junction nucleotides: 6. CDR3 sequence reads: CSVEVTSGILNEQFF. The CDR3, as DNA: TGCAGCGTTGAAGTGACTAGCGGGATATTAAATGAGCAGTTCTTC.

The CDR3, as DNA: TGTGCCACCAGCAGGACCACCGCGGGAAGTTCACCCCTCCACTTT. Amino acids: CATSRTTAGSSPLHF. J is TRBJ1-6 and V is TRBV15; no definite D call. Germline values: CDR1 LNHNV, CDR2 YYDKDF (reference sequence). CDR3 length equals 15 residues. Trimming took 3 bases from V and 9 from J, leaving 15 bases between them.

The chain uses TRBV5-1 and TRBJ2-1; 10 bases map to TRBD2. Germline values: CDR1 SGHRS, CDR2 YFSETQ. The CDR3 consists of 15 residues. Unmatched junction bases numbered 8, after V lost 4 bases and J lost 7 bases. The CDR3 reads CASSRAGLAANEQFF. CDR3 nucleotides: TGCGCCAGCAGCCGAGCCGGACTAGCGGCGAATGAGCAGTTCTTC.

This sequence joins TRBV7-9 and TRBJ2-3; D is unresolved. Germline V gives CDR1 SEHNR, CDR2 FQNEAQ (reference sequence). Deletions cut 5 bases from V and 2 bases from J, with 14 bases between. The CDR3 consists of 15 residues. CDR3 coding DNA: TGTGCCAGCAGCCCAGAAGGTAGCACCACAGATACGCAGTATTTT. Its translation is CASSPEGSTTDTQYF.

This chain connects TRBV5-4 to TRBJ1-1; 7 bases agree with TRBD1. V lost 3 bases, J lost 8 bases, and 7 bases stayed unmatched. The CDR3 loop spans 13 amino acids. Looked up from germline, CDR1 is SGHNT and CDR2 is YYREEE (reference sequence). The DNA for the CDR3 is TGTGCCAGCAGCTACCGACAGGGTAACGAAGCTTTCTTT. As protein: CASSYRQGNEAFF. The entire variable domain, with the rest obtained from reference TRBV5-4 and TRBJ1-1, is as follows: ETGVTQSPTHLIKTRGQQVTLRCSSQSGHNTVSWYQQALGQGPQFIFQYYREEENGRGNFPPRFSGLQFPNYSSELNVNALELDDSALYLCASSYRQGNEAFFGQGTRLTVV.

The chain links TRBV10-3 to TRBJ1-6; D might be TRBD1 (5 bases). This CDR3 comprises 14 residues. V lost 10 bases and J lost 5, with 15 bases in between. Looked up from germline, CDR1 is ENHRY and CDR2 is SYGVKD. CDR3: CATPSGRDNSPLHF. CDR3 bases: TGTGCCACCCCTTCGGGGCGGGATAATTCACCCCTCCACTTT.

The CDR3 DNA sequence: TGTGCCAGCAGTTTTAGCGGGAGCTCCTACAATGAGCAGTTCTTC. This gives the protein CASSFSGSSYNEQFF. The chain employs TRBV28 and TRBJ2-1; 9 bases line up with TRBD2. Per the germline V gene, CDR1 is MDHEN and CDR2 is SYDVKM. V lost 3 bases to trimming and J lost 0 bases; unmatched junction nucleotides: 0. The CDR3 contains 15 residues.

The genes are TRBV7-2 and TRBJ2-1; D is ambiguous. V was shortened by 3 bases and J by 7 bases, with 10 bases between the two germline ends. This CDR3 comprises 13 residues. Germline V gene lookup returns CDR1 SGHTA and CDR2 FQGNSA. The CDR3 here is CASSFNLGNEQFF. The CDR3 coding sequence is TGTGCCAGCAGCTTTAATCTAGGGAATGAGCAGTTCTTC.

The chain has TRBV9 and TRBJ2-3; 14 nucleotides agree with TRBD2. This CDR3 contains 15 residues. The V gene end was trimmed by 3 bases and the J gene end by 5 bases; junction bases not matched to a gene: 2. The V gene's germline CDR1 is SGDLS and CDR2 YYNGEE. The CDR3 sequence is CASSAGLAGGDTQYF. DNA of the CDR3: TGTGCCAGCAGCGCAGGACTAGCGGGAGGAGATACGCAGTATTTT.

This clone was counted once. Written as DNA, the CDR3 is TGTGCCAGCAGCTTAGGGTCCAACCTTAACTATGGCTACACCTTC. It encodes CASSLGSNLNYGYTF. The V gene is TRBV13, the J gene TRBJ1-2; D gene uncertain. Per germline, CDR1 PRHDT and CDR2 FYEKMQ (reference sequence). This CDR3 has 15 amino acids. Trimming pared 0 bases from V and 1 base from J, leaving 9 bases between. Full variable domain (rest looked up from reference TRBV13 and TRBJ1-2): AAGVIQSPRHLIKEKRETATLKCYPIPRHDTVYWYQQGPGQDPQFLISFYEKMQSDKGSIPDRFSAQQFSDYHSELNMSSLELGDSALYFCASSLGSNLNYGYTFGSGTRLTVV.

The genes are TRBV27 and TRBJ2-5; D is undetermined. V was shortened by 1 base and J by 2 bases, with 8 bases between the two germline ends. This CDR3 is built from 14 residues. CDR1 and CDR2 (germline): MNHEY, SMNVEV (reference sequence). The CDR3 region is CASSLLSEQETQYF. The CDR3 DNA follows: TGTGCCAGCAGTTTATTGAGTGAACAAGAGACCCAGTACTTC.

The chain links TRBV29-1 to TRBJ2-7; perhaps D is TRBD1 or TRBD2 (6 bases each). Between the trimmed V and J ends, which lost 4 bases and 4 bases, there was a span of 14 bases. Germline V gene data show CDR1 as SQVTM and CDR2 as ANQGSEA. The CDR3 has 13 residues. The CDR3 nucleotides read TGCAGCGTTGGGGGAGGACAGAAGTACGAGCAGTACTTC. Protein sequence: CSVGGGQKYEQYF.

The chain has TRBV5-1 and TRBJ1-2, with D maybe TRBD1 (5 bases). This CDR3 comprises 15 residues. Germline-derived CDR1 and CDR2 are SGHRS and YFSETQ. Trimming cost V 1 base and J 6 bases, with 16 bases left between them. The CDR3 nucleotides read TGCGCCAGCAGCTTGAACAGCCGGGGGTTGGATGGCTACACCTTC. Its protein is CASSLNSRGLDGYTF.

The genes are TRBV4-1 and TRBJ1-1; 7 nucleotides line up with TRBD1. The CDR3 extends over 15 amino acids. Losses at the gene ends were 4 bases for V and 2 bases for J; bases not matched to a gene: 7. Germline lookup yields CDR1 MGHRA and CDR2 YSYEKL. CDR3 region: CASSPTGQSNTEAFF. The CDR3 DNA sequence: TGCGCCAGCAGCCCAACGGGACAGTCTAACACTGAAGCTTTCTTT.

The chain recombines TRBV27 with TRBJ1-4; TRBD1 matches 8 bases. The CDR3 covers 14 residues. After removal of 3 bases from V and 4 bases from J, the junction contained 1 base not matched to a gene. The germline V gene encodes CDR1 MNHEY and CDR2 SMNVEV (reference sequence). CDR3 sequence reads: CASSLGQDNEKLFF. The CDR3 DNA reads TGTGCCAGCAGTTTGGGACAGGATAATGAAAAACTGTTTTTT. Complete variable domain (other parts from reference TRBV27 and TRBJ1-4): EAQVTQNPRYLITVTGKKLTVTCSQNMNHEYMSWYRQDPGLGLRQIYYSMNVEVTDKGDVPEGYKVSRKEKRNFPLILESPSPNQTSLYFCASSLGQDNEKLFFGSGTQLSVL.

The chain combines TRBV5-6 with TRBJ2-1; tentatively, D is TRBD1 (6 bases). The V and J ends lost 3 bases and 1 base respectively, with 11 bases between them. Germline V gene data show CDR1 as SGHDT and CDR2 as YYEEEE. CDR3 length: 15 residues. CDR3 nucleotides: TGTGCCAGCAGCTCAGGGGTTCGGTCCTACAATGAGCAGTTCTTC. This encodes CASSSGVRSYNEQFF.

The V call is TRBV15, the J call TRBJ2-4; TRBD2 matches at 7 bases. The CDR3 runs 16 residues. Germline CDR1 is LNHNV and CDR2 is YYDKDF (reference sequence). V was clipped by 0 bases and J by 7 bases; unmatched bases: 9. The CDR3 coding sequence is TGTGCCACCAGCAGAGATCGGGAGGCGGGTTGGAACATTCAGTACTTC. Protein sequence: CATSRDREAGWNIQYF.

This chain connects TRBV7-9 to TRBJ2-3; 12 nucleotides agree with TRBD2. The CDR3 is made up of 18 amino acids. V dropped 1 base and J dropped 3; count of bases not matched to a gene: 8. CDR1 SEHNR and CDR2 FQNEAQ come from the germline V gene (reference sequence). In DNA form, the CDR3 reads TGTGCCAGCAGCTTAGGGACTAGCGGGACTACCTTTACAGATACGCAGTATTTT. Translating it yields CASSLGTSGTTFTDTQYF.

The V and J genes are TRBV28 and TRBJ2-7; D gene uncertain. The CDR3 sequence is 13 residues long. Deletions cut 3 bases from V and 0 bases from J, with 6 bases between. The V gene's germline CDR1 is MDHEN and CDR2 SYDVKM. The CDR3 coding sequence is TGTGCCAGCAGTTTCAGGAGCTCCTACGAGCAGTACTTC. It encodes CASSFRSSYEQYF.

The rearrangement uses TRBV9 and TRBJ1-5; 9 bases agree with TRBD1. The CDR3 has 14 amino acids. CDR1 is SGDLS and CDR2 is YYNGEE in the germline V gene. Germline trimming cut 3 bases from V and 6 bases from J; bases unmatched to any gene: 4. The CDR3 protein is CASSEQGASQPQHF. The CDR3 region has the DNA TGTGCCAGCAGCGAACAGGGGGCCTCTCAGCCCCAGCATTTT. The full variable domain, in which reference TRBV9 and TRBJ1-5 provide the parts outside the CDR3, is DSGVTQTPKHLITATGQRVTLRCSPRSGDLSVYWYQQSLDQGLQFLIQYYNGEERAKGNILERFSAQQFPDLHSELNLSSLELGDSALYFCASSEQGASQPQHFGDGTRLSIL.

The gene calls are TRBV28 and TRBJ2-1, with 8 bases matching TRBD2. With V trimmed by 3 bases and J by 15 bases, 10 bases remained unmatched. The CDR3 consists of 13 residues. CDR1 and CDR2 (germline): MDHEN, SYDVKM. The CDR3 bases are TGTGCCAGCAGTTTCAGCGGGAGCTCCGTCCGGTTCTTC. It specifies CASSFSGSSVRFF.

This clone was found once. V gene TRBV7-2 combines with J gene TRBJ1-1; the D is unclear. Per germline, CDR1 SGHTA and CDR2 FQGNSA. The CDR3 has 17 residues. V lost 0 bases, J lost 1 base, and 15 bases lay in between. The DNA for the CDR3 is TGTGCCAGCAGCTTAGCGCTGAGGTCCCGGGCGAACACTGAAGCTTTCTTT. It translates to CASSLALRSRANTEAFF.

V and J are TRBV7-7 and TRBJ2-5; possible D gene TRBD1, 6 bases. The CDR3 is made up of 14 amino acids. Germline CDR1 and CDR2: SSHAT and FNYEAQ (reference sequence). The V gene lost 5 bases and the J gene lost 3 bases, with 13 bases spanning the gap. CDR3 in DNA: TGTGCCAGCAGCCAGGACAGAACGAAAGAGACCCAGTACTTC. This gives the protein CASSQDRTKETQYF.

The CDR3 DNA reads TGTGCCAGCAGTTTCCCCCCGCCCAATGAGCAGTTCTTC. Protein sequence: CASSFPPPNEQFF. This chain uses TRBV13 with TRBJ2-1; D is ambiguous. The CDR3 contains 13 residues. Germline assignment: CDR1 PRHDT and CDR2 FYEKMQ (reference sequence). V lost 6 bases to trimming and J lost 6 bases, with 12 bases between them.

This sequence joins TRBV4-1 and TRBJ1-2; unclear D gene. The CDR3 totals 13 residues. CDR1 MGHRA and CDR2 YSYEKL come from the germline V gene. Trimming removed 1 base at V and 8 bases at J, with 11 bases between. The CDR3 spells CASSQGSILGYTF. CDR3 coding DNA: TGCGCCAGCAGCCAAGGATCCATCCTGGGCTACACCTTC.

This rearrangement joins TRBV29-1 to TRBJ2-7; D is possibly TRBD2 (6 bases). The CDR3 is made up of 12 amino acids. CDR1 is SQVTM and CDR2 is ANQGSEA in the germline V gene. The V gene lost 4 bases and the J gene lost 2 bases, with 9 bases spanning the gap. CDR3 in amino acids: CSVGRETYEQYF. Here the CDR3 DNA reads TGCAGCGTTGGCCGGGAGACCTACGAGCAGTACTTC.